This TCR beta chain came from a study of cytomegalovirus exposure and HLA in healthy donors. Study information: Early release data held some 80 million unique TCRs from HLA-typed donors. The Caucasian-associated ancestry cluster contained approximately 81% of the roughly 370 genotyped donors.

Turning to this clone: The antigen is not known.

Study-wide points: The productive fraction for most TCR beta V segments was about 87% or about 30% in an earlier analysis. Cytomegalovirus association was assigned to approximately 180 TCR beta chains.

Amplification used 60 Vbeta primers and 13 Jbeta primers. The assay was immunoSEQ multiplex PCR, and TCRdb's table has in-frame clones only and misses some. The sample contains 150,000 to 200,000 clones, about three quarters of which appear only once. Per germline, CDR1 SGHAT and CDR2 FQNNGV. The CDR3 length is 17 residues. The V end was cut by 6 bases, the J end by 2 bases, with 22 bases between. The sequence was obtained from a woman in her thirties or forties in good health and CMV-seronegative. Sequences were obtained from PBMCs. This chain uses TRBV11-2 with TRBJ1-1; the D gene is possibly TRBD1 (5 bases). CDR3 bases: TGTGCCAGCAGGGTAGGCGCAAGGGGTGCGAAAAACACTGAAGCTTTCTTT. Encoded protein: CASRVGARGAKNTEAFF.